A single sample is the source of the 22 T cell receptor beta chains below, sequenced in a study. TCRdb re-called the RT-PCR reads with MiXCR, one entry per CDR3 protein. The sample has around 700,000 distinct CDR3 sequences, 12% to 15% seen once. The source material was memory CD4+ T cells from blood. These receptors all come from a female donor in good health, serving as a healthy control.

The genes are TRBV5-6 and TRBJ2-1; D possibly corresponds to TRBD1 (6 bases). The CDR3 runs to 12 residues. The germline V gene has CDR1 SGHDT and CDR2 YYEEEE. The V end was cut by 3 bases, the J end by 16 bases, with 17 bases between. CDR3: CASSWSREGTFF. The CDR3 region has the DNA TGTGCCAGCAGCTGGAGCCGGGAAGGGACATTCTTC.

This clonotype was counted ten times or more. CDR3: CATSRDTGSHHEQFF. In DNA form, the CDR3 reads TGTGCCACCAGCAGAGATACGGGTAGCCACCATGAGCAGTTCTTC. This chain links TRBV15 with TRBJ2-1; D remains unclear. Per germline, CDR1 LNHNV and CDR2 YYDKDF (reference sequence). The CDR3 totals 15 residues. Trimming pared 0 bases from V and 8 bases from J, leaving 14 bases between.

This clonotype was detected only a few times. This sequence joins TRBV10-3 and TRBJ1-4, with 9 nucleotides matching TRBD1. CDR1 is ENHRY and CDR2 is SYGVKD in the germline V gene. With 10 bases clipped from V and 6 bases from J, the junction kept 6 bases outside the gene matches. The CDR3 runs 13 residues. CDR3 residues: CASRRDRDEKLFF. CDR3 nucleotides: TGTGCCAGCCGCCGGGACAGGGATGAAAAACTGTTTTTT.

The chain carries TRBV20-1 and TRBJ2-1; D remains unclear. The germline V gene encodes CDR1 DFQATT and CDR2 SNEGSKA (reference sequence). The CDR3 covers 15 residues. With 5 bases removed from V and 3 bases from J, the gap between germline ends came to 17 bases. CDR3 loop: CSAYPLTEYYNEQFF. CDR3 in DNA: TGCAGTGCTTACCCCCTTACAGAATACTACAATGAGCAGTTCTTC.

There are many counts of this clonotype. V and J are TRBV4-2 and TRBJ2-3; TRBD2 aligns across 8 bases. The CDR3 is 17 residues long. With 0 bases clipped from V and 7 bases from J, the junction kept 12 bases outside the gene matches. Germline CDR1 LGHNA, CDR2 YNFKEQ. In DNA form, the CDR3 reads TGTGCCAGCAGCCAAGATTATTCTTCCAGCGGGAGAAATACGCAGTATTTT. It translates to CASSQDYSSSGRNTQYF.

Only a few counts were recorded for this clonotype. This chain links TRBV20-1 with TRBJ1-5; a possible D gene is TRBD1 (6 bases). Germline V lookup: CDR1 DFQATT, CDR2 SNEGSKA (reference sequence). Between the trimmed V and J ends, which lost 6 bases and 5 bases, there was a span of 11 bases. CDR3 length equals 12 residues. The CDR3 loop reads CSAERGDQPQHF. As DNA, the CDR3 is TGCAGTGCCGAGAGGGGGGATCAGCCCCAGCATTTT.

V and J are TRBV6-5 and TRBJ2-7; TRBD2 matches 7 bases. The ends lost 6 bases at V and 6 bases at J; junction bases unmatched: 20. The CDR3 length is 17 residues. Germline assignment: CDR1 MNHEY and CDR2 SVGAGI. The CDR3 protein is CASRSTLKAGLYVEQYF. CDR3 DNA: TGTGCCAGCAGATCCACCCTGAAAGCGGGACTATACGTCGAGCAGTACTTC.

The chain links TRBV7-9 to TRBJ2-5; D is unclear. The CDR3 contains 15 residues. V dropped 2 bases and J dropped 2 bases, with 12 bases sitting between them. Germline CDR1 is SEHNR and CDR2 is FQNEAQ (reference sequence). The CDR3 DNA follows: TGTGCCAGCAGCTTAAGGGCACGTTATCAAGAGACCCAGTACTTC. Translating gives CASSLRARYQETQYF.

This clonotype came up many times. The chain couples TRBV29-1 to TRBJ2-7; D may be TRBD2 (6 bases). The V end lost 3 bases, the J end lost 5 bases, and 14 bases lay between the germline ends. Germline CDR1 SQVTM, CDR2 ANQGSEA. CDR3 length: 13 residues. The CDR3, as DNA: TGCAGCGTTGAGTTGGGCGGGACGGACGAGCAGTACTTC. Translation: CSVELGGTDEQYF.

This clonotype was detected ten times or more. The chain employs TRBV7-2 and TRBJ2-3; D gene ambiguous. This CDR3 has 16 amino acids. V gave up 5 bases and J gave up 0 bases, with 15 bases separating them. Germline-derived CDR1 and CDR2 are SGHTA and FQGNSA. In DNA form, the CDR3 reads TGTGCCAGCAGCCGAGGACCCCGGCAAAGCACAGATACGCAGTATTTT. Residues: CASSRGPRQSTDTQYF.

The rearrangement uses TRBV3-1 and TRBJ1-6; D gene unclear. V was trimmed by 4 bases and J by 10 bases, leaving 8 bases between them. The germline V gene has CDR1 LGHDT and CDR2 YNNKEL (reference sequence). The CDR3 loop spans 12 amino acids. The CDR3 sequence: CASSRSPSPLHF. The CDR3 region has the DNA TGTGCCAGCAGCCGAAGCCCCTCACCCCTCCACTTT.

This clonotype has a handful of counts. The chain is built from TRBV19 and TRBJ2-2; no firm D call. V was cut by 3 bases and J by 6 bases, with 8 bases left in between. The length of the CDR3 is 13 residues. Germline V lookup: CDR1 LNHDA, CDR2 SQIVND (reference sequence). The chain's CDR3 is CASSIGRPGELFF. The DNA of the CDR3 is TGTGCCAGTAGTATTGGCCGGCCCGGGGAGCTGTTTTTT.

J is TRBJ2-2 and V is TRBV15; 11 bases are shared with TRBD2. The CDR3 spans 15 residues. Per the germline V gene, CDR1 is LNHNV and CDR2 is YYDKDF (reference sequence). The V segment lost 4 bases and the J segment 3 bases; nucleotides outside the gene matches: 1. Written as DNA, the CDR3 is TGTGCCACCAGCAAACTAGCGGGAGACACCGGGGAGCTGTTTTTT. This encodes CATSKLAGDTGELFF.

This clonotype came up a few times. V is TRBV30 and J is TRBJ2-7; a possible D gene is TRBD1 (7 bases). Trimming pared 4 bases from V and 2 bases from J, leaving 18 bases between. CDR1 GTSNPN and CDR2 SVGIG come from the germline V gene (reference sequence). The CDR3 totals 15 residues. The DNA of the CDR3 is TGTGCCTGGATCCCGCGGGACAGACGTACCTACGAGCAGTACTTC. This encodes CAWIPRDRRTYEQYF. Combining the CDR3 with reference TRBV30 and TRBJ2-7 gives the whole variable domain SQTIHQWPATLVQPVGSPLSLECTVEGTSNPNLYWYRQAAGRGLQLLFYSVGIGQISSEVPQNLSASRPQDRQFILSSKKLLLSDSGFYLCAWIPRDRRTYEQYFGPGTRLTVT.

This clonotype has more than one count but fewer than ten. The rearrangement links TRBV7-2 to TRBJ1-5, with D perhaps TRBD1 (6 bases). This CDR3 comprises 14 residues. V dropped 5 bases and J dropped 5 bases, with 13 bases sitting between them. Germline CDR1 is SGHTA and CDR2 is FQGNSA. Here the CDR3 reads CASSALGGYQPQHF. The CDR3 bases are TGTGCCAGCAGCGCACTGGGGGGCTATCAGCCCCAGCATTTT.

This clonotype was observed a handful of times. J is TRBJ2-1 and V is TRBV5-1; D may correspond to TRBD1 or TRBD2 (5 bases each). The V gene lost 2 bases and the J gene lost 0 bases, with 12 bases spanning the gap. The CDR3 loop spans 16 amino acids. CDR1 and CDR2 from the germline V gene are SGHRS and YFSETQ. CDR3 sequence (DNA): TGCGCCAGCAGCTTTTACGGGACCAACTCCTACAATGAGCAGTTCTTC. Protein sequence: CASSFYGTNSYNEQFF.

This clonotype has more than one count but fewer than ten. This chain links TRBV24-1 with TRBJ2-7; tentatively, D is TRBD2 (6 bases). The length of the CDR3 is 16 residues. CDR1 is KGHDR and CDR2 is SFDVKD in the germline V gene. V was cut by 1 base and J by 2 bases, with 14 bases left in between. CDR3: CATSDFRRDPTYEQYF. CDR3 in DNA: TGTGCCACCAGTGATTTTAGGCGGGACCCGACCTACGAGCAGTACTTC.

This clonotype was seen a few times. V gene TRBV4-2 combines with J gene TRBJ1-4; D might be TRBD1 (5 bases). V dropped 0 bases and J dropped 6 bases, with 11 bases sitting between them. The CDR3 covers 15 residues. The V gene's germline CDR1 is LGHNA and CDR2 YNFKEQ. In DNA form, the CDR3 reads TGTGCCAGCAGCCAAGATGCAGGGTACGATGAAAAACTGTTTTTT. It codes for CASSQDAGYDEKLFF.

This clonotype was recorded once. The gene calls are TRBV2 and TRBJ1-1, with D tentatively TRBD1 (5 bases). CDR1 and CDR2 from the germline V gene are SNHLY and FYNNEI. The CDR3 consists of 14 residues. Trimming took off 0 bases at V and 6 bases at J, with 11 bases between the two ends. The DNA of the CDR3 is TGTGCCAGCAGTGAAGCGCTTGTGGGGGCTGAAGCTTTCTTT. Amino acids: CASSEALVGAEAFF.

This clonotype has a handful of counts. The chain is built from TRBV6-1 and TRBJ1-4; possible D gene TRBD1, 5 bases. This CDR3 region has 14 residues. Trimming took off 3 bases at V and 7 bases at J, with 12 bases between the two ends. Germline values: CDR1 MNHNS, CDR2 SASEGT. The CDR3 DNA is TGTGCCAGCAGTGAGGGCCAGGGCAGTGAAAAACTGTTTTTT. It is translated as CASSEGQGSEKLFF.

V usage is TRBV5-4 and J usage is TRBJ2-2; D may be TRBD2 (6 bases). The CDR3 is 16 amino acids. Trimming shortened V by 6 bases and J by 3 bases, and 18 bases separated the two germline ends. Germline V gives CDR1 SGHNT, CDR2 YYREEE (reference sequence). The CDR3 region is CASIPPQGEDTGELFF. The CDR3 DNA reads TGTGCCAGCATCCCCCCCCAAGGGGAGGACACCGGGGAGCTGTTTTTT.

The chain recombines TRBV24-1 with TRBJ2-3, with a tentative D call TRBD1 (6 bases). Germline-derived CDR1 and CDR2 are KGHDR and SFDVKD. V lost 9 bases and J lost 0, with 12 bases in between. This CDR3 is built from 14 residues. The CDR3 DNA reads TGTGCCACCCGTTTGGGGGCTAGCACAGATACGCAGTATTTT. It encodes CATRLGASTDTQYF.